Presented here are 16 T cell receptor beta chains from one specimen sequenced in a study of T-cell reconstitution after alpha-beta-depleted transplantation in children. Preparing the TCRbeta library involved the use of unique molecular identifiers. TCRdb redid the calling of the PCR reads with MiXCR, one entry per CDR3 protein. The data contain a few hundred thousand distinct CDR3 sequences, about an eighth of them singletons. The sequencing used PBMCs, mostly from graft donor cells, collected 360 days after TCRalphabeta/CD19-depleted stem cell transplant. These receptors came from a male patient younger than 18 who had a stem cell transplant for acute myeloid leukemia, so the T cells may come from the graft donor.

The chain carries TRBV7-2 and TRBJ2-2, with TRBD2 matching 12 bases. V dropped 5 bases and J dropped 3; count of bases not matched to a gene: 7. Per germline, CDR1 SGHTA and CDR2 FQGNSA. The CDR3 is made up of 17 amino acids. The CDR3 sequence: CASSTFGLAGHTGELFF. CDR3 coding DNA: TGTGCCAGCAGCACCTTTGGACTAGCGGGACACACCGGGGAGCTGTTTTTT.

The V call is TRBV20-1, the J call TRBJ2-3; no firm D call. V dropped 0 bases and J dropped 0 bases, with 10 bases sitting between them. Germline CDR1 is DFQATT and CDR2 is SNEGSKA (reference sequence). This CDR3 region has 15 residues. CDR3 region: CSARDAGLSTDTQYF. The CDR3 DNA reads TGCAGTGCTAGAGATGCAGGCTTAAGCACAGATACGCAGTATTTT.

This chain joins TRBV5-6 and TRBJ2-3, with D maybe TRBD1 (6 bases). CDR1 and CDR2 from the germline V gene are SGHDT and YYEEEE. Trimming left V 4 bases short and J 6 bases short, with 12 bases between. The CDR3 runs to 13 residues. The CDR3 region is CASSPQGMDTQYF. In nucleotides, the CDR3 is TGTGCCAGCAGCCCACAGGGTATGGATACGCAGTATTTT.

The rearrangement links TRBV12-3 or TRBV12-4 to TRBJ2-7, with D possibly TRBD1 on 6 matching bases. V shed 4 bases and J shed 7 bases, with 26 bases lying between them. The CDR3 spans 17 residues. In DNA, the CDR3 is TGTGCCAGCAGTTCCCCCCTGGACAGTCCCCGACGAGGGGAGCAGTACTTC. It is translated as CASSSPLDSPRRGEQYF.

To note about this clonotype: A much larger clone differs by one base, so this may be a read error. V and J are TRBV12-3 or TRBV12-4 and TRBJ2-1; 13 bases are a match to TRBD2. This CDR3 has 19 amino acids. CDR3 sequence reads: CAISLGLAGLTYQYNEQFF. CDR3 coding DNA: TGTGCCATCAGTTTGGGACTAGCGGGACTCACCTATCAATACAATGAGCAGTTCTTC.

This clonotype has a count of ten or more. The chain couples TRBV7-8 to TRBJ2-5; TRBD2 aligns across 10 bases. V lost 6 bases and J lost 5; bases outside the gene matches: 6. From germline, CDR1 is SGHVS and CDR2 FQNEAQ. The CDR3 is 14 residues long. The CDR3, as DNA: TGTGCCAGCAGACTAGCGGGAAGGGTTGAGACCCAGTACTTC. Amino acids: CASRLAGRVETQYF.

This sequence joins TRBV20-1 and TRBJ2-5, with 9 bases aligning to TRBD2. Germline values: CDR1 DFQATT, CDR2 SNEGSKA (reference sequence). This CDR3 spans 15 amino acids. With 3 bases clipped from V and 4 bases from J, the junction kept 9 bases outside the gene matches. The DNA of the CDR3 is TGCAGTGCTAGTGCGGGAGGGTCTTTCCGAGAGACCCAGTACTTC. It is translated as CSASAGGSFRETQYF.

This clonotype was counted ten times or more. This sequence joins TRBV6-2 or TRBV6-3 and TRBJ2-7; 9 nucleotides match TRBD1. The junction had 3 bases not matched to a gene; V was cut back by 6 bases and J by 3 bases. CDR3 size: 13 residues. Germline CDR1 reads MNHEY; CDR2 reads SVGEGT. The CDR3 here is CASRDRGLYEQYF. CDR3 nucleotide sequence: TGTGCCAGCAGGGACAGGGGACTCTACGAGCAGTACTTC.

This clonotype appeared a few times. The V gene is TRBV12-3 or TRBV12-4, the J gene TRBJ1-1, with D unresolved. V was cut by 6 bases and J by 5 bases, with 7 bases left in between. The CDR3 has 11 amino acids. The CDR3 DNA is TGTGCCAGCAGCCAGACGACTGAAGCTTTCTTT. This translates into CASSQTTEAFF.

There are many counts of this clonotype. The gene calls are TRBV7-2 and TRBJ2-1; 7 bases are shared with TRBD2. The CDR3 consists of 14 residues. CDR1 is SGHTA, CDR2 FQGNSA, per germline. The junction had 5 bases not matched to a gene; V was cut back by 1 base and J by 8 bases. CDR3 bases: TGTGCCAGCAGCTTAGGGGGACTACAAGATGAGCAGTTCTTC. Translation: CASSLGGLQDEQFF. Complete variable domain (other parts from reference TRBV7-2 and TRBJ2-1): GAGVSQSPSNKVTEKGKDVELRCDPISGHTALYWYRQSLGQGLEFLIYFQGNSAPDKSGLPSDRFSAERTGGSVSTLTIQRTQQEDSAVYLCASSLGGLQDEQFFGPGTRLTVL.

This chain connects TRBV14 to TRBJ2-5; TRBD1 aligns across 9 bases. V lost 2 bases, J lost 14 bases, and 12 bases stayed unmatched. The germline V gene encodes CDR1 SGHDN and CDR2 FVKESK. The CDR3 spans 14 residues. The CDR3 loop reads CASSQRRTGEYPYF. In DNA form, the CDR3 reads TGTGCCAGCAGCCAAAGACGGACAGGGGAATACCCTTACTTC.

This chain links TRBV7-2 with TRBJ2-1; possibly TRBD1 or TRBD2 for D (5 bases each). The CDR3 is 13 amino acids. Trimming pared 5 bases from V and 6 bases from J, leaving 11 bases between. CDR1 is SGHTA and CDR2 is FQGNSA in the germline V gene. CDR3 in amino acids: CASSPLGTNEQFF. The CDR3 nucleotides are TGTGCCAGCAGCCCCTTGGGGACCAATGAGCAGTTCTTC.

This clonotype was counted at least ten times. In DNA form, the CDR3 reads TGCGCCAGCAGCCAAGGAACTAGCGGGAATCTTAATGAGCAGTTCTTC. Translated: CASSQGTSGNLNEQFF. The chain recombines TRBV4-3 with TRBJ2-1, with 10 positions matching TRBD2. The CDR3 loop spans 16 amino acids. The junction had 7 bases not matched to a gene; V was cut back by 1 base and J by 7 bases. Germline CDR1 is LGHNA and CDR2 is YSLEER.

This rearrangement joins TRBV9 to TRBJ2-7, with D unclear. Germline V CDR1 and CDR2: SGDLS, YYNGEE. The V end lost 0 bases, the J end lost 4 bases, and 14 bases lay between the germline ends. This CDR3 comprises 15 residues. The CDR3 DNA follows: TGTGCCAGCAGCGTAGCTGCTGGCTTAAGGTACGAGCAGTACTTC. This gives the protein CASSVAAGLRYEQYF.

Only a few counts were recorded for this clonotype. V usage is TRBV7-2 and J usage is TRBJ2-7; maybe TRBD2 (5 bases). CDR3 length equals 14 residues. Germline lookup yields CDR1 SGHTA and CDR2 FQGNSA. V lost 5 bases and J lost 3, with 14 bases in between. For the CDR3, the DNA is TGTGCCAGCAGCCCCTCCCCGAGGGTCTACGAGCAGTACTTC. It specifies CASSPSPRVYEQYF.

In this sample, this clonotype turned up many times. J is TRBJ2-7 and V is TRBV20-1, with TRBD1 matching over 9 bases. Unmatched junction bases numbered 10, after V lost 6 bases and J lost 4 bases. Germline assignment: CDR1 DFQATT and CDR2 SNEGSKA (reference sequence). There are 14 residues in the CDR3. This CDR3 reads CSAESRDRAYEQYF. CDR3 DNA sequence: TGCAGTGCCGAATCCCGGGACAGGGCTTACGAGCAGTACTTC.